The 30 T cell receptor beta chains in this list originate from one sample, sequenced in a study of T cells in Graves' hyperthyroidism and ophthalmopathy. RNA transcripts gave rise to amplified TCR beta CDR3 regions. The HTBI set primed first-round TCR CDR3 RT-PCR. One entry per CDR3 protein results from TCRdb running MiXCR on the multiplex PCR reads. Of fewer than 350,000 distinct CDR3 sequences listed, 15% to 20% are singletons. Sequencing input: blood. These receptors were obtained from a woman aged 40 to 50 with Graves' ophthalmopathy.

This clonotype has at least ten counts. V usage is TRBV20-1 and J usage is TRBJ1-5, with D possibly matching TRBD1 (5 bases). CDR1 DFQATT and CDR2 SNEGSKA come from the germline V gene (reference sequence). Trimming took off 4 bases at V and 7 bases at J, with 11 bases between the two ends. The CDR3 extends over 12 amino acids. CDR3: CSANGWGQPQHF. Here the CDR3 DNA reads TGCAGTGCTAATGGGTGGGGGCAGCCCCAGCATTTT.

This clonotype was counted many times. V is TRBV27 and J is TRBJ1-5, with D perhaps matching TRBD1 (6 bases). The CDR3 covers 14 residues. V was cut by 8 bases and J by 5 bases, with 16 bases left in between. Germline CDR1 and CDR2: MNHEY and SMNVEV (reference sequence). CDR3: CASGGRGIYQPQHF. CDR3 sequence (DNA): TGTGCCAGCGGTGGCAGGGGAATTTATCAGCCCCAGCATTTT.

This clonotype was counted at least ten times. The chain carries TRBV6-2 or TRBV6-3 and TRBJ2-5; TRBD2 agrees at 11 bases. Germline assignment: CDR1 MNHEY and CDR2 SVGEGT. V shed 5 bases and J 5 bases; nucleotides not matched to a gene: 7. The CDR3 runs 15 residues. The CDR3 here is CASSNIAGGPETQYF. CDR3 bases: TGTGCCAGCAGTAACATAGCGGGAGGGCCGGAGACCCAGTACTTC.

This clonotype was found many times. The J gene is TRBJ1-1, the V gene TRBV28; TRBD1 matches 9 bases. Germline V gene data show CDR1 as MDHEN and CDR2 as SYDVKM. The V gene end was trimmed by 5 bases and the J gene end by 1 base; junction bases not matched to a gene: 5. The CDR3 has 15 residues. CDR3 sequence reads: CASSPPDRGNTEAFF. The CDR3, as DNA: TGTGCCAGCAGTCCCCCGGACAGGGGGAACACTGAAGCTTTCTTT.

The table lists this clonotype with many counts. The CDR3 DNA reads as TGTGCCAGCAGTCGCCGACAGGGCGCTGTGGAGACCCAGTACTTC. Protein product: CASSRRQGAVETQYF. The chain uses TRBV6-5 and TRBJ2-5; 7 nucleotides align to TRBD1. With 5 bases clipped from V and 5 bases from J, the junction kept 11 bases outside the gene matches. This CDR3 region has 15 residues. Looked up from germline, CDR1 is MNHEY and CDR2 is SVGAGI.

This clonotype was seen ten or more times. The chain links TRBV7-9 to TRBJ1-1; no clear D. Between the trimmed V and J ends, which lost 5 bases and 5 bases, there was a span of 12 bases. The CDR3 covers 13 residues. Germline V gene lookup returns CDR1 SEHNR and CDR2 FQNEAQ (reference sequence). DNA of the CDR3: TGTGCCAGCAGCCATCGTTGGGGTACTGAAGCTTTCTTT. Translating gives CASSHRWGTEAFF.

This clonotype was detected ten times or more. Compared with germline, one end of the junction differs, possibly owing to a read error. This chain connects TRBV2 to TRBJ2-7; 8 nucleotides match TRBD1. CDR1 and CDR2 (germline): SNHLY, FYNNEI. CDR3 length: 14 residues. The CDR3 DNA sequence: TGTGCCGGCAGTGCGGACAGGGACTCCTACGAGCAGTACTTC. Protein product: CAGSADRDSYEQYF.

Many counts were recorded for this clonotype. The V gene is TRBV29-1, the J gene TRBJ2-7, with D perhaps matching TRBD1 (6 bases). Trimming pared 4 bases from V and 6 bases from J, leaving 19 bases between. Germline CDR1 SQVTM, CDR2 ANQGSEA. The CDR3 spans 14 residues. This CDR3 is CSVGGQGFPLEQYF. CDR3 coding DNA: TGCAGCGTTGGGGGGCAGGGTTTCCCTCTCGAGCAGTACTTC.

This clonotype was observed a handful of times. The CDR3 DNA is TGTGCCATCAATCGGGTCAGAGACACCGGGGAGCTGTTTTTT. It is translated as CAINRVRDTGELFF. The J gene is TRBJ2-2, the V gene TRBV10-3; D unresolved. The V gene lost 7 bases and the J gene lost 3 bases, with 12 bases spanning the gap. CDR1 and CDR2 (germline): ENHRY, SYGVKD. The CDR3 has 14 residues.

This clonotype appeared many times. The chain carries TRBV7-2 and TRBJ2-7, with TRBD2 matching 8 bases. V shed 5 bases and J 3 bases; nucleotides not matched to a gene: 9. Germline V gene sequence: CDR1 SGHTA, CDR2 FQGNSA. The CDR3 is made up of 15 amino acids. The CDR3 DNA is TGTGCCAGCAGCCTAAAGCGGGAGATTAACTACGAGCAGTACTTC. This encodes CASSLKREINYEQYF.

This clonotype was counted at least ten times. The chain couples TRBV28 to TRBJ2-7; D may be TRBD2 (5 bases). The CDR3 runs to 13 residues. Germline V lookup: CDR1 MDHEN, CDR2 SYDVKM. Trimming removed 5 bases from V and 3 bases from J, with 11 bases in between. For the CDR3, the DNA is TGTGCCAGCAGTATTAGCGACTTCTACGAGCAGTACTTC. It codes for CASSISDFYEQYF.

This clonotype was recorded many times. The V gene is TRBV12-5, the J gene TRBJ2-1; no definite D call. Trimming removed 7 bases at V and 2 bases at J, with 15 bases between. The CDR3 contains 15 residues. Per the germline V gene, CDR1 is LGHNT and CDR2 is FRNRAP. The CDR3 reads CASVPLAVTYNEQFF. CDR3 in DNA: TGTGCTAGTGTCCCATTAGCCGTTACCTACAATGAGCAGTTCTTC.

This clonotype was counted only a few times. V and J are TRBV14 and TRBJ1-2, with 8 bases that match TRBD1. Germline assignment: CDR1 SGHDN and CDR2 FVKESK. The CDR3 runs 15 residues. J gave up 1 base and V 0 bases, and 1 base lay outside the gene matches. CDR3 in amino acids: CASSQDRGRNYGYTF. DNA of the CDR3: TGTGCCAGCAGCCAAGACAGGGGGCGTAACTATGGCTACACCTTC.

This clonotype was detected a few times. V and J are TRBV7-7 and TRBJ2-6; D may be TRBD1 (5 bases). The CDR3 runs to 22 residues. Trimming stripped 7 bases from V and 0 bases from J, with 31 bases between. Germline assignment: CDR1 SSHAT and CDR2 FNYEAQ (reference sequence). This CDR3 is CASTLPTPSRTPPGSGANVLTF. In nucleotides, the CDR3 is TGTGCCAGCACTCTACCTACCCCCAGCAGGACACCCCCCGGCTCTGGGGCCAACGTCCTGACTTTC.

Ten or more counts support this clonotype. The chain employs TRBV6-1 and TRBJ2-6; maybe TRBD2 (6 bases). V gave up 8 bases and J gave up 0 bases, with 11 bases separating them. Germline CDR1 MNHNS, CDR2 SASEGT. This CDR3 spans 15 amino acids. The CDR3 sequence: CASYSGGSGANVLTF. The CDR3 nucleotides read TGTGCCAGCTATTCCGGGGGCTCTGGGGCCAACGTCCTGACTTTC.

This clonotype has only a few counts. The rearrangement joins TRBV4-1 to TRBJ2-5, with 13 bases that match TRBD2. From germline, CDR1 is MGHRA and CDR2 YSYEKL. Trimming cost V 3 bases and J 5 bases; bases outside gene matches: 6. There are 16 residues in the CDR3. The CDR3 DNA follows: TGCGCCAGCAGCCAGCTAGGACTAGCGGGAGTGGAGACCCAGTACTTC. This gives the protein CASSQLGLAGVETQYF.

Ten or more counts support this clonotype. The J gene is TRBJ2-7, the V gene TRBV6-1; D gene ambiguous. The CDR3 has 14 amino acids. Germline V gives CDR1 MNHNS, CDR2 SASEGT. The V gene lost 7 bases and the J gene lost 0 bases, with 13 bases spanning the gap. The CDR3 DNA reads as TGTGCCAGCAACGTTGGGCTCCCCTCCTACGAGCAGTACTTC. Protein product: CASNVGLPSYEQYF.

This clonotype was counted many times. The chain uses TRBV7-2 and TRBJ2-7, with D uncertain. Between the trimmed V and J ends, which lost 4 bases and 6 bases, there was a span of 16 bases. The CDR3 extends over 14 amino acids. Germline values: CDR1 SGHTA, CDR2 FQGNSA. The CDR3 sequence: CASSYIVAEAEQYF. The CDR3 DNA reads as TGTGCCAGCAGCTATATCGTAGCCGAAGCCGAGCAGTACTTC.

The table lists this clonotype with many counts. This chain connects TRBV15 to TRBJ2-2; 8 nucleotides match TRBD1. Trimming removed 0 bases from V and 7 bases from J; junction bases left unmatched: 4. Germline CDR1 LNHNV, CDR2 YYDKDF (reference sequence). CDR3 size: 15 residues. The CDR3 region has the DNA TGTGCCACCAGCAGAGATATGGGACAGGTCGGGGAGCTGTTTTTT. It specifies CATSRDMGQVGELFF.

This clonotype was seen at least ten times. The chain is built from TRBV30 and TRBJ2-7; TRBD2 is a possible D gene (6 bases). Germline CDR1 is GTSNPN and CDR2 is SVGIG (reference sequence). The CDR3 is 11 residues long. V was pared by 2 bases and J by 7 bases, with 9 bases between. As DNA, the CDR3 is TGTGCCTGGAGTCCCGGGACTGAGCAGTACTTC. Translation gives CAWSPGTEQYF.

This clonotype was detected ten times or more. The chain employs TRBV6-1 and TRBJ1-2; 9 nucleotides align to TRBD1. V was pared by 4 bases and J by 2 bases, with 5 bases of the junction left unmatched. There are 15 residues in the CDR3. Germline V lookup: CDR1 MNHNS, CDR2 SASEGT. The CDR3 sequence is CASSATGGKNYGYTF. For the CDR3, the DNA is TGTGCCAGCAGTGCGACAGGGGGAAAGAACTATGGCTACACCTTC.

This clonotype occurred many times. The V and J genes are TRBV6-5 and TRBJ1-5, with D unresolved. V lost 8 bases and J 4 bases, leaving 12 bases between the germline ends. Per the germline V gene, CDR1 is MNHEY and CDR2 is SVGAGI. The CDR3 has 13 residues. CDR3 nucleotide sequence: TGTGCCAGCGGTTCTGGGGTAAATCAGCCCCAGCATTTT. Protein sequence: CASGSGVNQPQHF.

Notes on this clonotype: The junction departs from germline at one end; a sequencing error may be responsible. The J gene is TRBJ1-1, the V gene TRBV4-1, with 7 bases fitting TRBD1. CDR1 and CDR2 (germline): MGHRA, YSYEKL. The CDR3 extends over 14 amino acids. This CDR3 is CASSPVQGNTEAYF. The CDR3 DNA is TGCGCCAGCAGCCCGGTACAGGGGAACACTGAAGCTTACTTT.

The chain is built from TRBV6-5 and TRBJ2-7; D possibly corresponds to TRBD2 (6 bases). Deletions cut 4 bases from V and 2 bases from J, with 15 bases between. CDR3 length: 15 residues. The germline V gene encodes CDR1 MNHEY and CDR2 SVGAGI. CDR3: CASSSPGTPPYEQYF. The CDR3 nucleotides read TGTGCCAGCAGTTCCCCAGGGACTCCTCCCTACGAGCAGTACTTC.

At least ten counts were recorded for this clonotype. The genes are TRBV27 and TRBJ1-1; D remains ambiguous. The CDR3 loop spans 16 amino acids. From germline, CDR1 is MNHEY and CDR2 SMNVEV (reference sequence). V was trimmed by 2 bases and J by 4 bases, leaving 17 bases between them. CDR3 amino acids: CASSLGLGSISTEAFF. Here the CDR3 DNA reads TGTGCCAGCAGTTTAGGTTTAGGCTCTATATCCACTGAAGCTTTCTTT.

This clonotype was picked up many times. The rearrangement uses TRBV12-3 or TRBV12-4 and TRBJ1-5, with D maybe TRBD1 (6 bases). V was clipped by 5 bases and J by 6 bases, with 11 bases between them. The CDR3 runs to 13 residues. The CDR3, as DNA: TGTGCCAGCAGTAGGGGGGCGGTTCAGCCCCAGCATTTT. This sequence encodes CASSRGAVQPQHF.

V and J are TRBV12-3 or TRBV12-4 and TRBJ2-7, with 13 bases matching TRBD2. This CDR3 comprises 17 residues. With 6 bases clipped from V and 7 bases from J, the junction kept 15 bases outside the gene matches. The CDR3 DNA reads as TGTGCCAGCAGCATTGGACTAGCGGGAGCGACTAGGGGGGAGCAGTACTTC. Protein sequence: CASSIGLAGATRGEQYF.

The sample holds many counts of this clonotype. This rearrangement joins TRBV28 to TRBJ2-7, with D uncertain. Trimming removed 7 bases from V and 2 bases from J, with 12 bases in between. The CDR3 is 13 residues long. The germline V gene encodes CDR1 MDHEN and CDR2 SYDVKM. The CDR3 nucleotides are TGTGCCAGCACCCACGGATCCACCTACGAGCAGTACTTC. Its translation: CASTHGSTYEQYF. Complete variable domain (other parts from reference TRBV28 and TRBJ2-7): DVKVTQSSRYLVKRTGEKVFLECVQDMDHENMFWYRQDPGLGLRLIYFSYDVKMKEKGDIPEGYSVSREKKERFSLILESASTNQTSMYLCASTHGSTYEQYFGPGTRLTVT.

The rearrangement links TRBV2 to TRBJ2-7; 7 positions agree with TRBD2. Per the germline V gene, CDR1 is SNHLY and CDR2 is FYNNEI. This CDR3 contains 16 residues. V lost 7 bases to trimming and J lost 0 bases; unmatched junction nucleotides: 12. The DNA for the CDR3 is TGTGCCAGCAAGAATACGGGGGGAACGAGCTCCTACGAGCAGTACTTC. Protein: CASKNTGGTSSYEQYF.

The genes are TRBV10-3 and TRBJ1-2; D not resolved. This CDR3 is 14 amino acids long. V shed 2 bases and J shed 2 bases, with 9 bases lying between them. The germline CDR1 and CDR2 sequences are ENHRY and SYGVKD. The CDR3 DNA follows: TGTGCCATCAGTGAGAGGCACGGCAACTATGGCTACACCTTC. Amino acids: CAISERHGNYGYTF.